One and the same sample provided the 9 T cell receptor beta chains below, sequenced in a study of beta chain features in type 1 diabetes. Antigen specificity for these receptors is unknown. General study points: All four CD4+ subsets of Type 1 diabetes patients contained TCRB CDR3s that were moderately but significantly shorter.

Expressed TCRB transcripts were sequenced because the isolated RNA had all been reverse transcribed beforehand. Sequencing was performed with immunoSEQ multiplex PCR; in TCRdb, only in-frame clones are kept and a portion is missing. The sample holds approximately 100,000 clones; under 30% are singletons and the top ten take 0.5% to 0.55%. Sequencing was done on a sample of central memory CD4+ T cells from blood. Every receptor here comes from a woman aged 18-29 years with type 1 diabetes.

This clone was observed a few times. The chain has TRBV5-4 and TRBJ2-5; 9 nucleotides align to TRBD2. Germline CDR1 reads SGHNT; CDR2 reads YYREEE (reference sequence). CDR3 length: 13 residues. V shed 4 bases and J 7 bases; nucleotides not matched to a gene: 5. The CDR3: CASSGTSLGTQYF. The DNA for the CDR3 is TGTGCCAGCAGCGGGACTAGCTTGGGGACCCAGTACTTC.

The gene calls are TRBV21-1 and TRBJ2-1; TRBD2, the table's D call, lacks a check against the DNA. TRBV21-1 is noted as a pseudogene. This CDR3 has 16 amino acids. The CDR3 reads CASSKPETSPHNEQFF. The CDR3, as DNA: TGTGCCAGCAGCAAACCCGAGACTAGCCCGCACAATGAGCAGTTCTTC.

The gene calls are TRBV30 and TRBJ2-5; 8 bases map to TRBD2. Germline V gives CDR1 GTSNPN, CDR2 SVGIG (reference sequence). Losses at the gene ends were 0 bases for V and 4 bases for J; bases not matched to a gene: 10. This CDR3 has 16 amino acids. CDR3 in amino acids: CAWSVRSGRSGETQYF. CDR3 DNA sequence: TGTGCCTGGAGTGTACGGAGCGGGAGATCGGGAGAGACCCAGTACTTC.

This clone was counted between two and nine times. The rearrangement links TRBV25-1 to TRBJ1-1; 9 nucleotides agree with TRBD1. The CDR3 is 15 residues long. V dropped 5 bases and J dropped 4; count of bases not matched to a gene: 8. CDR1 and CDR2 from the germline V gene are MGHDK and SYGVNS. The CDR3 DNA reads as TGTGCCAGCAGTCCCCGAGGGACAGGGATCACTGAAGCTTTCTTT. This encodes CASSPRGTGITEAFF.

This chain connects TRBV7-6 to TRBJ2-1, with D tentatively TRBD1 (6 bases). Germline V CDR1 and CDR2: SGHVS, FNYEAQ. The CDR3 extends over 14 amino acids. V lost 4 bases and J lost 8, with 15 bases in between. CDR3 in DNA: TGTGCCAGCAGCTCACACAGGGCTGAGGATGAGCAGTTCTTC. This encodes CASSSHRAEDEQFF. The full variable domain, its missing parts supplied by reference TRBV7-6 and TRBJ2-1, is GAGVSQSPRYKVTKRGQDVALRCDPISGHVSLYWYRQALGQGPEFLTYFNYEAQQDKSGLPNDRFSAERPEGSISTLTIQRTEQRDSAMYRCASSSHRAEDEQFFGPGTRLTVL.

Comment on this clone: One end of the junction does not line up with germline, which may come from a read error. The rearrangement links TRBV7-9 to TRBJ2-2; D is unclear. The germline CDR1 and CDR2 sequences are SEHNR and FQNEAQ (reference sequence). The CDR3 runs to 16 residues. CDR3 residues: CASSLASTTNTGELFF. Here the CDR3 DNA reads TGTGCCAGCAGCTTAGCGAGTACCACGAATACCGGGGAGCTGTTTTTT.

The CDR3 DNA reads TGTGCCAGCAGCCCCTTGGCTAGCGGGAGCAATGAGCAGTTCTTC. This gives the protein CASSPLASGSNEQFF. V and J are TRBV14 and TRBJ2-1; 10 bases agree with TRBD2. The CDR3 contains 15 residues. Germline values: CDR1 SGHDN, CDR2 FVKESK. V lost 4 bases, J lost 6 bases, and 6 bases stayed unmatched.

The chain carries TRBV5-6 and TRBJ1-1; a weak D match, TRBD1 (6 bases). V lost 3 bases to trimming and J lost 3 bases, with 24 bases between them. The CDR3 spans 18 residues. Germline V gene lookup returns CDR1 SGHDT and CDR2 YYEEEE. CDR3: CASSSGFGGVGMDTEAFF. The CDR3 DNA follows: TGTGCCAGCAGCTCGGGGTTTGGGGGCGTCGGTATGGACACTGAAGCTTTCTTT.

This chain connects TRBV7-9 to TRBJ2-4, with a weak D call TRBD1 (5 bases). V was trimmed by 1 base and J by 9 bases, leaving 13 bases between them. The germline CDR1 and CDR2 sequences are SEHNR and FQNEAQ (reference sequence). This CDR3 has 14 residues. CDR3 bases: TGTGCCAGCAGCTTAGGGCAGGGTACTATCATTCAGTACTTC. It is translated as CASSLGQGTIIQYF.